A selection of T cell receptor beta chains follows, all from one sample in a study of blood T cell repertoires in COVID-19. Measured with immunoSEQ multiplex PCR; TCRdb has only the in-frame clones, and not every one. Counted here are around 340,000 clones, about 88% occurring once; the ten biggest clones make up 1%. Sequencing used PBMCs or T cells enriched from blood (not recorded which). Receptors were obtained from a woman in her twenties or thirties who had been exposed to COVID-19. CDR3s include the opening cysteine and the closing phenylalanine or tryptophan. A D gene is named only where the DNA matches it firmly. For some rows the clone size is stated as once, few or many, or as a class when expanded; others skip it.

.	TRBV27	.	TRBJ2-7	TGTGCCAGCACTTATTCGACTAACGCCTACGAGCAGTACTTC	CASTYSTNAYEQYF
few	TRBV11-2	.	TRBJ1-2	TGTGCCAGCAGCTTGAGGAGGGAGGGGACTATGGCTCAAACCTTC	CASSLRREGTMAQTF
once	TRBV19	TRBD2	TRBJ2-1	TGTGCCAGTAGTATAGACGCGGGACTAGCGGGCCACAATGAGCAGTTCTTC	CASSIDAGLAGHNEQFF
.	TRBV4-2	TRBD2	TRBJ2-5	TGTGCCAGCAGCCCTACTGGACTAGCCGGGGAGACCCAGTACTTC	CASSPTGLAGETQYF
.	TRBV9	.	TRBJ1-2	TGTGCCAGCGGAGGGAACTATGGCTACACCTTC	CASGGNYGYTF
.	TRBV7-9	.	TRBJ2-2	TGTGCCAGCAGCTTTGGGACAATAGGGACCGGGGAGCTGTTTTTT	CASSFGTIGTGELFF
few	TRBV14	.	TRBJ2-7	TGTGCCAGCAGCCCAAAAATAACGGGCGAGCAGTACTTC	CASSPKITGEQYF
.	TRBV3-1/TRBV3-2	.	TRBJ1-1	TGTGCCAGCAGCCAAGGGGCATGGGGGCTCACTGAAGCTTTCTTT	CASSQGAWGLTEAFF
.	TRBV29-1	TRBD1	TRBJ2-3	TGCAGCGTTGGGACAGGGAGAGATACGCAGTATTTT	CSVGTGRDTQYF
.	TRBV5-1	TRBD2	TRBJ2-7	TGCGCCAGCAGCTGGGGGACTAGCTTCTCCTACGAGCAGTACTTC	CASSWGTSFSYEQYF
.	TRBV15	.	TRBJ2-1	TGTGCCACCAGCAGAGTGGGGGAGGCAATTTACAATGAGCAGTTCTTC	CATSRVGEAIYNEQFF
once	TRBV15	TRBD2	TRBJ2-7	TGTGCCACCAGCAGAGATTCAGCGGGGGTAACCTACGAGCAGTACTTC	CATSRDSAGVTYEQYF
.	TRBV12-3/TRBV12-4	.	TRBJ1-5	TGTGCCAGCAGTGTACCGGGCAATCAGCCCCAGCATTTT	CASSVPGNQPQHF
.	TRBV20-1	.	TRBJ1-1	TGCAGTGCTAGTTTGGCGGGGCGGCCGGACACTGAAGCTTTCTTT	CSASLAGRPDTEAFF
once	TRBV3-1/TRBV3-2	.	TRBJ2-1	TGTGCCAGCAGCCAAAATAGTGGCGGGGAGGAAATCTTC	CASSQNSGGEEIF
.	TRBV6-5	.	TRBJ1-5	TGTGCCAGCAGTCCTCTACTTACCAATCAGCCCCAGCATTTT	CASSPLLTNQPQHF
.	TRBV12-3/TRBV12-4	.	TRBJ2-5	TGTGCCAGCAGTAGGGGGCAAGAGACCCAGTACTTC	CASSRGQETQYF
.	TRBV7-3	.	TRBJ1-1	TGTGCCAGCAGCTTAACGGGACAAACGAACACTGAAGCTTTCTTT	CASSLTGQTNTEAFF
.	TRBV21-1	.	TRBJ2-3	TGTGCCAGCAACCACGCGGCCACAGATACGCAGTATTTT	CASNHAATDTQYF
.	TRBV27	TRBD1	TRBJ2-1	TGTGCCAGCACCGGACAGGGGAGCCCTAACAATGAGCAGTTCTTC	CASTGQGSPNNEQFF
.	TRBV10-1	TRBD2	TRBJ2-3	TGCGCCATCTCAGACCGGCTAGCGGCTAGCACAGATACGCAGTATTTT	CAISDRLAASTDTQYF
.	TRBV5-8	.	TRBJ1-4	TGTGCCAGCAGCTCTTGGGTCGACCGCGGGAATGAAAAACTGTTTTTT	CASSSWVDRGNEKLFF
.	TRBV7-8	.	TRBJ2-7	TGTGCCAGCAGCTTATGGTCTAAACCCTACGAGCAGTACTTC	CASSLWSKPYEQYF
.	TRBV7-4	TRBD2	TRBJ2-7	TGTGCCAGCAGCTTAGGCCTAGCGGGAGTCTTTATAAGTTGTCTCTACGAGCAGTACTTC	CASSLGLAGVFISCLYEQYF
.	TRBV23-1	TRBD1	TRBJ1-2	TGCGCCAGCAGTCGAATCCCGGGACAGGAGGTACCTAACTATGGCTACACCTTC	CASSRIPGQEVPNYGYTF
.	TRBV3-1/TRBV3-2	TRBD2	TRBJ2-5	TGTGCCAGCAGCCACCGGGGGGGCCAAGAGACCCAGTACTTC	CASSHRGGQETQYF
.	TRBV7-9	TRBD1	TRBJ1-1	TGTGCCACCCGGGGACAGGGCGGCACTGAAGCTTTCTTT	CATRGQGGTEAFF
.	TRBV6-5	.	TRBJ1-5	TGTGCCAGCAGTCTATACCGGGACTACAATCCTAATTTT	CASSLYRDYNPNF
.	TRBV28	TRBD2	TRBJ2-1	TGTGCCAGCAGCCTGAGCGGGAATTGGTATGAGCAGTTCTTC	CASSLSGNWYEQFF
.	TRBV3-1/TRBV3-2	.	TRBJ2-3	TGTGCCAGCAGCCAACACACAGGGTTGGGGGGCACAGATACGCAGTATTTT	CASSQHTGLGGTDTQYF
once	TRBV6-9	.	TRBJ2-7	TGTGCCAGCAGTTATCAGGGTTCATGCGAGCAGTACTTC	CASSYQGSCEQYF